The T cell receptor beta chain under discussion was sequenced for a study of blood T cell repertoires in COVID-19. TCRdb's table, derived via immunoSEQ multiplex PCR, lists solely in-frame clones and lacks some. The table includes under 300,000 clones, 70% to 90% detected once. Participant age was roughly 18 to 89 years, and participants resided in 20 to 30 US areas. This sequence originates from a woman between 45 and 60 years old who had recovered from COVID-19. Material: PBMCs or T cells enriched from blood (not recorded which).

The CDR3 DNA reads TGTGCCAGCAGCTCCGACTGGACTGCCTTTGAGACCCAGTACTTC. Protein: CASSSDWTAFETQYF. The genes are TRBV7-8 and TRBJ2-5; tentatively, D is TRBD2 (5 bases). CDR1 is SGHVS and CDR2 is FQNEAQ in the germline V gene. V was cut by 4 bases and J by 5 bases, with 17 bases left in between. This CDR3 has 15 residues.